These 15 T cell receptor beta chains came from one sample sequenced in a study of ipilimumab plus nivolumab after autologous stem cell transplantation. The assay was immunoSEQ multiplex PCR, and TCRdb's table has in-frame clones only and misses some. The sample comprises approximately 10,000 clones, approximately 81% of which are singletons, and 8.2% rests with the top ten. This specimen consisted of PBMCs, obtained in a trial of ipilimumab plus nivolumab as post-transplant consolidation. The receptors derive from a male donor with diffuse large B-cell lymphoma.

This clone showed up just a few times. The V and J genes are TRBV7-9 and TRBJ2-7; 8 bases line up with TRBD2. This CDR3 comprises 15 residues. After removal of 5 bases from V and 5 bases from J, the junction contained 11 bases not matched to a gene. Germline V lookup: CDR1 SEHNR, CDR2 FQNEAQ (reference sequence). For the CDR3, the DNA is TGTGCCAGCAGCGCGCGGGGGGTCTCCCCAAACGAGCAGTACTTC. This codes for CASSARGVSPNEQYF.

Only a few counts were recorded for this clone. The chain recombines TRBV28 with TRBJ1-6, with TRBD1 identical over 9 bases. After removal of 2 bases from V and 9 bases from J, the junction contained 2 bases not matched to a gene. CDR3 length: 14 amino acids. CDR1 is MDHEN, CDR2 SYDVKM, per germline. The CDR3 loop reads CASSLDRGSSPLHF. The CDR3 DNA is TGTGCCAGCAGTTTAGACAGGGGGTCTTCACCCCTCCACTTT.

The chain links TRBV5-6 to TRBJ2-4; 11 bases are shared with TRBD2. The length of the CDR3 is 14 residues. Per germline, CDR1 SGHDT and CDR2 YYEEEE. The V segment lost 5 bases and the J segment 6 bases; nucleotides outside the gene matches: 4. CDR3 region: CASRATSGGNIQYF. The CDR3 DNA follows: TGTGCCAGCAGAGCTACTAGCGGGGGAAACATTCAGTACTTC.

The rearrangement joins TRBV7-2 to TRBJ1-2, with 8 positions matching TRBD1. The CDR3 totals 14 residues. Germline CDR1 SGHTA, CDR2 FQGNSA. Unmatched junction bases numbered 5, after V lost 5 bases and J lost 3 bases. The CDR3 DNA reads as TGTGCCAGCAGCGTTGGGACAGGCGACTATGGCTACACCTTC. This translates into CASSVGTGDYGYTF.

The V gene is TRBV6-5, the J gene TRBJ1-1; no reliable D call. This CDR3 contains 13 residues. Looked up from germline, CDR1 is MNHEY and CDR2 is SVGAGI. V was shortened by 6 bases and J by 4 bases, with 12 bases between the two germline ends. The CDR3 spells CASRSSGGTEAFF. CDR3 sequence (DNA): TGTGCCAGCAGAAGTAGCGGCGGCACTGAAGCTTTCTTT.

This clone was detected once. The chain employs TRBV2 and TRBJ2-1; no firm D call. Trimming shortened V by 4 bases and J by 6 bases, and 7 bases separated the two germline ends. Germline CDR1 reads SNHLY; CDR2 reads FYNNEI. The CDR3 is 12 residues long. The CDR3 DNA sequence: TGTGCCAGCAGTGTTTACGGCAATGAGCAGTTCTTC. This encodes CASSVYGNEQFF. Based on the CDR3 plus reference TRBV2 and TRBJ2-1, the full variable domain is EPEVTQTPSHQVTQMGQEVILRCVPISNHLYFYWYRQILGQKVEFLVSFYNNEISEKSEIFDDQFSVERPDGSNFTLKIRSTKLEDSAMYFCASSVYGNEQFFGPGTRLTVL.

The chain is built from TRBV5-4 and TRBJ2-2; either TRBD1 or TRBD2 may fit D (6 bases each). CDR3 length equals 15 residues. Between the trimmed V and J ends, which lost 3 bases and 1 base, there was a span of 10 bases. In germline, CDR1 is SGHNT, CDR2 YYREEE (reference sequence). CDR3 region: CASSWGAGNTGELFF. In DNA form, the CDR3 reads TGTGCCAGCAGCTGGGGGGCAGGGAACACCGGGGAGCTGTTTTTT.

This clone appeared a few times. The CDR3 region is CASSLGFYLGSYNEQFF. In nucleotides, the CDR3 is TGTGCCAGTAGTTTAGGGTTTTATTTAGGCTCCTACAATGAGCAGTTCTTC. V is TRBV19 and J is TRBJ2-1, with D uncertain. The V and J ends lost 5 bases and 0 bases respectively, with 17 bases between them. CDR1 LNHDA and CDR2 SQIVND come from the germline V gene (reference sequence). The CDR3 totals 17 residues.

J is TRBJ1-1 and V is TRBV5-1, with 8 bases identical to TRBD1. Unmatched junction bases numbered 5, after V lost 4 bases and J lost 0 bases. The CDR3 extends over 15 amino acids. Germline V lookup: CDR1 SGHRS, CDR2 YFSETQ. Here the CDR3 DNA reads TGCGCCAGCAGCCCCGGACAGGGCATGAACACTGAAGCTTTCTTT. Its translation is CASSPGQGMNTEAFF.

The chain uses TRBV28 and TRBJ1-1, with D hard to call. V was pared by 4 bases and J by 2 bases, with 5 bases between. In germline, CDR1 is MDHEN, CDR2 SYDVKM. The CDR3 length is 12 residues. DNA for the CDR3: TGTGCCAGCAGTTGGGTTAACACTGAAGCTTTCTTT. Protein sequence: CASSWVNTEAFF.

The chain links TRBV30 to TRBJ1-1; no firm D call. V lost 0 bases and J 4 bases, leaving 9 bases between the germline ends. Germline loops: CDR1 GTSNPN, CDR2 SVGIG (reference sequence). CDR3 length: 13 amino acids. The chain's CDR3 is CAWSVHSGTEAFF. CDR3 bases: TGTGCCTGGAGTGTACATTCTGGCACTGAAGCTTTCTTT.

V usage is TRBV4-3 and J usage is TRBJ2-2; D is uncertain. In germline, CDR1 is LGHNA, CDR2 YSLEER. The V and J ends lost 0 bases and 2 bases respectively, with 7 bases between them. The CDR3 sequence is 15 residues long. DNA for the CDR3: TGCGCCAGCAGCCAAGATGTCTACAACACCGGGGAGCTGTTTTTT. Its translation: CASSQDVYNTGELFF.

This rearrangement joins TRBV6-1 to TRBJ2-7; D may be TRBD1 or TRBD2 (7 bases each). Trimming took off 6 bases at V and 0 bases at J, with 15 bases between the two ends. Germline V CDR1 and CDR2: MNHNS, SASEGT. This CDR3 contains 15 residues. CDR3 nucleotide sequence: TGTGCCAGCAGGCAGGGGGGGACGACCTCCTACGAGCAGTACTTC. Translation: CASRQGGTTSYEQYF.

The V gene is TRBV7-9, the J gene TRBJ1-1; 8 nucleotides line up with TRBD1. The CDR3 length is 15 residues. V trimming: 5 bases; J trimming: 1 base; junction bases outside the gene matches: 6. Per germline, CDR1 SEHNR and CDR2 FQNEAQ (reference sequence). The CDR3 sequence: CASSLDRGGNTEAFF. The CDR3, as DNA: TGTGCCAGCAGCCTAGACAGGGGAGGGAACACTGAAGCTTTCTTT.

The rearrangement uses TRBV10-3 and TRBJ2-7; weak D call: TRBD2 (5 bases). The CDR3 is made up of 12 amino acids. The V end lost 8 bases, the J end lost 1 base, and 9 bases lay between the germline ends. Germline-derived CDR1 and CDR2 are ENHRY and SYGVKD. The CDR3 loop reads CAIAGVSYEQYF. The CDR3 DNA reads TGTGCCATCGCCGGGGTATCCTACGAGCAGTACTTC.